The 8 T cell receptor beta chains below all came from one sample that was sequenced in a study of control samples from healthy donors and cancer patients. The repertoire was sequenced with immunoSEQ multiplex PCR; TCRdb's copy has only in-frame clones and lacks some. The sample holds about 110,000 clones; 75% to 90% are singletons and the top ten take roughly 15%. Sequencing was done on a sample of blood. The receptor source for this set is a woman aged 45-59 years in good health.

This chain connects TRBV7-2 to TRBJ2-5; tentatively, D is TRBD1 (6 bases). CDR3 length equals 12 residues. V gave up 2 bases and J gave up 5 bases, with 6 bases separating them. Germline assignment: CDR1 SGHTA and CDR2 FQGNSA. CDR3 sequence (DNA): TGTGCCAGCAGCTTACAGGGGGAGACCCAGTACTTC. Translating gives CASSLQGETQYF.

This clone was recorded a few times. The chain has TRBV5-6 and TRBJ1-5; weak D call: TRBD1 (6 bases). Germline CDR1 SGHDT, CDR2 YYEEEE. The CDR3 extends over 15 amino acids. Deletions cut 4 bases from V and 0 bases from J, with 11 bases between. The CDR3: CASSQGHRSNQPQHF. DNA for the CDR3: TGTGCCAGCAGCCAGGGACACCGTAGCAATCAGCCCCAGCATTTT.

The chain recombines TRBV4-1 with TRBJ2-2, with 8 positions matching TRBD2. The CDR3 length is 16 residues. After removal of 1 base from V and 1 base from J, the junction contained 2 bases not matched to a gene. Germline V CDR1 and CDR2: MGHRA, YSYEKL. The CDR3 sequence is CASSQGLAGNTGELFF. The CDR3 nucleotides are TGCGCCAGCAGCCAAGGGCTAGCGGGGAACACCGGGGAGCTGTTTTTT.

The chain combines TRBV19 with TRBJ2-7; weak D call: TRBD1 (5 bases). CDR1 and CDR2 (germline): LNHDA, SQIVND (reference sequence). The CDR3 contains 15 residues. Trimming shortened V by 3 bases and J by 2 bases, and 14 bases separated the two germline ends. The CDR3 coding sequence is TGTGCCAGTAGTATCAAGGCAGGGCCAACCTACGAGCAGTACTTC. Encoded protein: CASSIKAGPTYEQYF.

This clone occurred once. J is TRBJ1-3 and V is TRBV6-5; the D gene is possibly TRBD1 (6 bases). With 8 bases removed from V and 10 bases from J, the gap between germline ends came to 15 bases. Germline V gene sequence: CDR1 MNHEY, CDR2 SVGAGI. The CDR3 has 12 residues. The CDR3 nucleotides are TGTGCCAGCGGGGACATCGGTCGGACCATATATTTT. This translates into CASGDIGRTIYF.

This clone was found once. The J gene is TRBJ2-3, the V gene TRBV7-7, with D possibly TRBD2 on 7 matching bases. Germline V gene sequence: CDR1 SSHAT, CDR2 FNYEAQ (reference sequence). There are 16 residues in the CDR3. The V end was cut by 2 bases, the J end by 5 bases, with 17 bases between. The CDR3 reads CASSLSSGLGGDTQYF. In DNA form, the CDR3 reads TGTGCCAGCAGCTTAAGTAGCGGGTTAGGGGGAGATACGCAGTATTTT.

V gene TRBV4-1 combines with J gene TRBJ1-5; no reliable D call. V was clipped by 1 base and J by 2 bases, with 9 bases between them. Germline V gives CDR1 MGHRA, CDR2 YSYEKL. The CDR3 is made up of 15 amino acids. CDR3 DNA: TGCGCCAGCAGCCAAGCTGAGGGAGGCAATCAGCCCCAGCATTTT. Translation: CASSQAEGGNQPQHF.

This clone rates as large. The chain carries TRBV9 and TRBJ2-2, with 9 nucleotides matching TRBD1. Looked up from germline, CDR1 is SGDLS and CDR2 is YYNGEE. V shed 3 bases, J shed 4 bases, and the junction held 7 bases outside the gene matches. This CDR3 has 16 amino acids. This CDR3 reads CASSEGTGISTGELFF. CDR3 DNA sequence: TGTGCCAGCAGCGAGGGGACAGGGATTAGCACCGGGGAGCTGTTTTTT.